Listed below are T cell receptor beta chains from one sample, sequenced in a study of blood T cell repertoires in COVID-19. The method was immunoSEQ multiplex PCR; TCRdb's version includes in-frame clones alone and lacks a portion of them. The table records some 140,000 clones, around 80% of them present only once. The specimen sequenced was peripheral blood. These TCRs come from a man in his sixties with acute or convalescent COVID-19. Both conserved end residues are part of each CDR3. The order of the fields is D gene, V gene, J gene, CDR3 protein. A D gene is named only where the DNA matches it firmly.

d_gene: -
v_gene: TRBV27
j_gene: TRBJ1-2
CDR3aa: CASRVMGEKGYTF

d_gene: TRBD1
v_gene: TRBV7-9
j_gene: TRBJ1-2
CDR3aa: CASSLGGQGAYGYTF

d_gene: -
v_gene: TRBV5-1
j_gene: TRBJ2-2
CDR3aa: CASSLGGNTGELFF

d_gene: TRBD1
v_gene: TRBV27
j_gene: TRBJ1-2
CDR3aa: CASSSPGQGVYGYTF

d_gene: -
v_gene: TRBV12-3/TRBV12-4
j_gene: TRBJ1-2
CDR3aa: CASSMGQNYGYTF

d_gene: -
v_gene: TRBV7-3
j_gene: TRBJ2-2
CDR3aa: CASSLSVGELFF

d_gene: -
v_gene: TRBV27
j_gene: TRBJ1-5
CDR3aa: CASSFQSNHQPQHF

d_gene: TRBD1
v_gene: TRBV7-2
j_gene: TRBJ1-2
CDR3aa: CASSLVGQDSYGYTF

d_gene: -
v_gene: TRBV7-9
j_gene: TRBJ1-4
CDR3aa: CASSGRGQRHEKLFF

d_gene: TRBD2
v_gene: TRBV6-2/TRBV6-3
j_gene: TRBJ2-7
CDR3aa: CASSFGGGYSYEQYF

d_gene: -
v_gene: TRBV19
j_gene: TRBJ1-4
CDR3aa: CASRETSTNEKLFF

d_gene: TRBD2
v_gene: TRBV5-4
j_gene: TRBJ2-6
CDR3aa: CASSLEAAGAGANVLTF

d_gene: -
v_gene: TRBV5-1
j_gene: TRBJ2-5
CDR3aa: CASSLGGRADQETQYF

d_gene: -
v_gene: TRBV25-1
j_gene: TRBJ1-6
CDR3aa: CASSEARGNSPLHF

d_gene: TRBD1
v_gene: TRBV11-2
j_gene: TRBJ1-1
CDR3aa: CASSSQGGTEAFF

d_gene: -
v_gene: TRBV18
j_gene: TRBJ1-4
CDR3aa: CASSLSGLNEKLFF

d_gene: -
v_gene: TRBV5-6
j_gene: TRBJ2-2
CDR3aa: CASSLDAGTPSTGELFF

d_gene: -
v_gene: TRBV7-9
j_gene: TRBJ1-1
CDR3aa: CASSLETRGTEAFF

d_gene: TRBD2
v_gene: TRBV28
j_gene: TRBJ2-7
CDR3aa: CASSSRTSGRSYYEQYF

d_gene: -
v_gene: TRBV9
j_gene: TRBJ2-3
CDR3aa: CASSLDGHASTDTQYF

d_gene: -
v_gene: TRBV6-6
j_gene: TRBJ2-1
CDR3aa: CASRTRVGPNEQFF

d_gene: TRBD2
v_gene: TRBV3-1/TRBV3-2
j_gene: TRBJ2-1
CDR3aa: CASSQDSSGWNEQFF

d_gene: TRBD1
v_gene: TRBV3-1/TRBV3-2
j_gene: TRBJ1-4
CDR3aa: CASSADRVRKLFF

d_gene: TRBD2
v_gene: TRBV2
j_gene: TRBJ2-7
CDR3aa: CASSMGSGRGYEQYF

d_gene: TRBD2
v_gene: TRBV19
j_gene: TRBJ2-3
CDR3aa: CASTPTAGLANADTQYF

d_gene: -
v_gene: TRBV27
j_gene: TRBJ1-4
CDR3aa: CASSLNRFNEKLFF

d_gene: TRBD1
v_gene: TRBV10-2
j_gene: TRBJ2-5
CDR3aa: CASAEQGGTQYF

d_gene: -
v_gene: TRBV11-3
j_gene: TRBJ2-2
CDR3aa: CASSLVGGPNTGELFF